This T cell receptor beta chain was recorded in a study of human T cells and chemical hapten exposure. Study-level information: Slight volume differences across pooled libraries mainly accounted for varying per-sample TCR yields. Study outcomes and limitations: The count of PT1 expanded TCRs correlated positively with patch test score.

TCRdb used MiXCR to reprocess the RACE reads, holding one entry per CDR3 protein. Of approximately 120,000 distinct CDR3 sequences in the sample, approximately 8.8% were seen once. The time point was: patch test 2, 6 weeks after DPC sensitization. Noted treatment: therapeutic diphenylcyclopropenone sensitization with weekly scalp DPC. This clonotype came up a few times. The antigen is unknown. The TCR originated in a woman aged 40 to 50 with alopecia areata. Some clones in this sample may be carry-over from other donors' samples. The starting material was whole blood, obtained in connection with sensitization to the hapten diphenylcyclopropenone (DPC).

CDR3 nucleotides: TGTGCCAGCAGTGAGTCGCTCCCCGCCTACGAGCAGTACTTC. Protein product: CASSESLPAYEQYF. The gene calls are TRBV2 and TRBJ2-7; no definite D call. This CDR3 has 14 residues. The germline CDR1 and CDR2 sequences are SNHLY and FYNNEI. The V and J ends lost 3 bases and 2 bases respectively, with 11 bases between them.